The 4 T cell receptor beta chains below come from one sample, sequenced in a study of blood T cell repertoires in COVID-19. Assay: immunoSEQ multiplex PCR; the TCRdb copy retains only in-frame clones and omits some. The data hold 200,000 to 250,000 clones, with about 88% observed a single time. What was sequenced was PBMCs or T cells enriched from blood (not recorded which). The receptors here all came from a woman in her thirties who had recovered from COVID-19.

The chain carries TRBV5-1 and TRBJ1-2; TRBD1 is a possible D gene (5 bases). Germline CDR1 reads SGHRS; CDR2 reads YFSETQ. The CDR3 is 15 amino acids. V was trimmed by 3 bases and J by 2 bases, leaving 14 bases between them. CDR3 DNA sequence: TGCGCCAGCAGCTCGACCCCTGACAGAAACTATGGCTACACCTTC. Its translation: CASSSTPDRNYGYTF.

This chain links TRBV7-9 with TRBJ2-3; 9 bases are shared with TRBD2. The CDR3 length is 16 residues. The junction had 9 bases not matched to a gene; V was cut back by 6 bases and J by 2 bases. Germline loops: CDR1 SEHNR, CDR2 FQNEAQ (reference sequence). The CDR3 loop reads CASSPFAGGVTDTQYF. Here the CDR3 DNA reads TGTGCCAGCAGTCCCTTCGCGGGGGGGGTCACAGATACGCAGTATTTT.

The rearrangement uses TRBV19 and TRBJ1-4; no clear D. The CDR3 is 15 amino acids. V was shortened by 6 bases and J by 2 bases, with 13 bases between the two germline ends. Germline V gene lookup returns CDR1 LNHDA and CDR2 SQIVND (reference sequence). CDR3 bases: TGTGCCAGTAGCCAGGCTTCTCACACTAATGAAAAACTGTTTTTT. Protein sequence: CASSQASHTNEKLFF.

This clone was counted once. This chain joins TRBV7-9 and TRBJ2-3; the match to TRBD2 covers 7 bases. This CDR3 has 14 amino acids. Germline CDR1 reads SEHNR; CDR2 reads FQNEAQ (reference sequence). The V segment lost 8 bases and the J segment 0 bases; nucleotides outside the gene matches: 5. The CDR3 is CASGQAGSTDTQYF. As DNA, the CDR3 is TGTGCCAGCGGTCAAGCGGGGAGCACAGATACGCAGTATTTT.